The 31 T cell receptor beta chains below come from one sample, sequenced in a study of blood T cell repertoires in COVID-19 (dated by TCRdb to the early 2020s). Library prep was done by the immunoSEQ multiplex PCR assay. Held by TCRdb, this immuneACCESS table contains in-frame sequences only and omits some clones. Under half of the omission traces to an unresolved V gene where checked; the cause of the rest is unknown. For this sample the table gives more than 150,000 clones, of which about 72% were detected only once. The top ten constitute roughly 17% of the sample. Sample: PBMCs or T cells enriched from blood (not recorded which). The receptors come from a woman aged 50 to 60 who had recovered from COVID-19.

The chain has TRBV18 and TRBJ2-7, with a tentative D call TRBD1 (6 bases). Per the germline V gene, CDR1 is KGHSH and CDR2 is LQKENI. CDR3 size: 15 residues. With 2 bases removed from V and 2 bases from J, the gap between germline ends came to 13 bases. Here the CDR3 DNA reads TGTGCCAGCTCACCAGCAGGGGCAGGGCCCTACGAGCAGTACTTC. This sequence encodes CASSPAGAGPYEQYF.

This sequence joins TRBV3-1 (or the pseudogene TRBV3-2) and TRBJ1-4; D is perhaps TRBD1 (6 bases). The CDR3 is 14 residues long. Looked up from germline, CDR1 is LGHDT and CDR2 is YNNKEL (reference sequence). V was pared by 3 bases and J by 7 bases, with 12 bases between. The CDR3 bases are TGTGCCAGCAGCCATTCAGGGGCGCGTGAAAAACTGTTTTTT. Translated: CASSHSGAREKLFF.

The chain joins TRBV28 to TRBJ2-1, with TRBD2 as a possible D gene (6 bases). The V end was cut by 5 bases, the J end by 13 bases, with 18 bases between. Germline assignment: CDR1 MDHEN and CDR2 SYDVKM. This CDR3 has 13 residues. CDR3: CASSTSTGVRQFF. CDR3 DNA sequence: TGTGCCAGCAGTACCTCCACGGGGGTTCGCCAGTTCTTC.

In its sample, this clone was seen a few times. The chain couples TRBV2 to TRBJ2-1, with 11 bases fitting TRBD2. Trimming took 6 bases from V and 6 from J; bases not matched to a gene: 7. There are 15 residues in the CDR3. Germline CDR1 and CDR2: SNHLY and FYNNEI. CDR3 DNA sequence: TGTGCCAGCAGACCGACTAGCGGGAAGCTCAATGAGCAGTTCTTC. This translates into CASRPTSGKLNEQFF.

This chain uses TRBV9 with TRBJ1-1; D gene unclear. Germline CDR1 and CDR2: SGDLS and YYNGEE. The CDR3 is made up of 16 amino acids. Trimming left V 1 base short and J 5 bases short, with 18 bases between. CDR3 loop: CASSVHREGVGTEAFF. The CDR3 nucleotides are TGTGCCAGCAGCGTACATCGGGAGGGCGTGGGGACTGAAGCTTTCTTT.

The V gene is TRBV6-1, the J gene TRBJ1-2; D not resolved. The V end lost 3 bases, the J end lost 4 bases, and 18 bases lay between the germline ends. The CDR3 extends over 16 amino acids. Looked up from germline, CDR1 is MNHNS and CDR2 is SASEGT. CDR3 sequence: CASSDSLPGILYGYTF. The CDR3 DNA reads as TGTGCCAGCAGTGATTCCTTACCGGGTATTCTCTATGGCTACACCTTC.

This sequence joins TRBV7-3 and TRBJ1-1, with D hard to call. The CDR3 runs 13 residues. CDR1 is SGHTA, CDR2 FQGTGA, per germline. V lost 2 bases to trimming and J lost 5 bases, with 9 bases between them. The CDR3: CASSLYGSTEAFF. The CDR3 nucleotides are TGTGCCAGCAGCTTATATGGCTCTACTGAAGCTTTCTTT.

In nucleotides, the CDR3 is TGTGCCAGCAGCTCCGCTCGTCCAGGCTCTGGAAACACCATATATTTT. This encodes CASSSARPGSGNTIYF. V is TRBV5-5 and J is TRBJ1-3, with D uncertain. The V end lost 3 bases, the J end lost 0 bases, and 13 bases lay between the germline ends. This CDR3 is built from 16 residues. Per the germline V gene, CDR1 is SGHKS and CDR2 is YYEKEE (reference sequence).

The chain uses TRBV6-2 or TRBV6-3 and TRBJ1-2; D unclear. Germline values: CDR1 MNHEY, CDR2 SVGEGT. The CDR3 totals 11 residues. V was shortened by 6 bases and J by 8 bases, with 10 bases between the two germline ends. The DNA of the CDR3 is TGTGCCAGCAGCCACTCGGGGGGCTACACCTTC. Protein sequence: CASSHSGGYTF.

DNA for the CDR3: TGCGCCAGCAGCACCACGCCAGGGGGGAACTATGGCTACACCTTC. Translated: CASSTTPGGNYGYTF. The V and J genes are TRBV5-1 and TRBJ1-2, with 7 bases fitting TRBD1. With 4 bases clipped from V and 2 bases from J, the junction kept 8 bases outside the gene matches. The germline CDR1 and CDR2 sequences are SGHRS and YFSETQ. This CDR3 has 15 residues.

This clone was recorded only once. The chain joins TRBV7-9 to TRBJ1-5, with TRBD1 matching 8 bases. V trimming: 5 bases; J trimming: 5 bases; junction bases outside the gene matches: 8. CDR1 SEHNR and CDR2 FQNEAQ come from the germline V gene (reference sequence). The CDR3 is 15 amino acids. The CDR3 nucleotides read TGTGCCAGCAGCCCCGGGACAGGAGTGTATCAGCCCCAGCATTTT. Translating it yields CASSPGTGVYQPQHF. Full variable domain (rest looked up from reference TRBV7-9 and TRBJ1-5): DTGVSQNPRHKITKRGQNVTFRCDPISEHNRLYWYRQTLGQGPEFLTYFQNEAQLEKSRLLSDRFSAERPKGSFSTLEIQRTEQGDSAMYLCASSPGTGVYQPQHFGDGTRLSIL.

The chain combines TRBV3-1 (or the pseudogene TRBV3-2) with TRBJ2-7; 14 nucleotides align to TRBD2. Germline trimming cut 4 bases from V and 5 bases from J; bases unmatched to any gene: 7. The CDR3 has 16 residues. Germline loops: CDR1 LGHDT, CDR2 YNNKEL (reference sequence). CDR3: CASSPGTSGRTHEQYF. CDR3 bases: TGTGCCAGCAGCCCCGGGACTAGCGGGAGAACCCACGAGCAGTACTTC.

The CDR3 loop reads CASSPKLTGGDYYNSPLHF. CDR3 DNA sequence: TGTGCCAGCAGCCCCAAACTCACAGGGGGTGATTACTATAATTCACCCCTCCACTTT. This sequence joins TRBV9 and TRBJ1-6, with TRBD1 matching 8 bases. Germline CDR1 reads SGDLS; CDR2 reads YYNGEE. The trim removed 4 bases at V and 3 bases at J, leaving 15 bases unmatched. The CDR3 sequence is 19 residues long. The full variable domain, with the rest looked up from reference TRBV9 and TRBJ1-6, is DSGVTQTPKHLITATGQRVTLRCSPRSGDLSVYWYQQSLDQGLQFLIQYYNGEERAKGNILERFSAQQFPDLHSELNLSSLELGDSALYFCASSPKLTGGDYYNSPLHFGNGTRLTVT.

The genes are TRBV7-2 and TRBJ1-6; D unclear. Looked up from germline, CDR1 is SGHTA and CDR2 is FQGNSA. Trimming pared 5 bases from V and 10 bases from J, leaving 12 bases between. The CDR3 loop spans 13 amino acids. DNA for the CDR3: TGTGCCAGCAGCCCAGAGAGGGTATCACCCCTCCACTTT. It encodes CASSPERVSPLHF.

The rearrangement links TRBV4-3 to TRBJ2-3; possible D gene TRBD1, 5 bases. With 6 bases removed from V and 3 bases from J, the gap between germline ends came to 16 bases. The CDR3 runs 15 residues. Germline V gene lookup returns CDR1 LGHNA and CDR2 YSLEER. CDR3 in DNA: TGCGCCAGCAGTGGCCAACTATCAGGGACAGATACGCAGTATTTT. This translates into CASSGQLSGTDTQYF.

The chain employs TRBV5-4 and TRBJ2-2, with D maybe TRBD1 (5 bases). The germline gives CDR1 SGHNT, CDR2 YYREEE (reference sequence). This CDR3 spans 14 amino acids. Trimming took off 5 bases at V and 3 bases at J, with 11 bases between the two ends. In nucleotides, the CDR3 is TGTGCCAGCAGGGATCTAGGGGACACCGGGGAGCTGTTTTTT. Residues: CASRDLGDTGELFF.

The chain carries TRBV5-1 and TRBJ2-1, with 11 bases that match TRBD2. CDR1 is SGHRS, CDR2 YFSETQ, per germline. V lost 5 bases, J lost 4 bases, and 5 bases stayed unmatched. This CDR3 comprises 15 residues. The CDR3 region has the DNA TGCGCCAGCAGTTATACTAGCGGGGGTTACAATGAGCAGTTCTTC. This encodes CASSYTSGGYNEQFF.

This rearrangement joins TRBV7-2 to TRBJ2-7; 11 bases are a match to TRBD2. This CDR3 has 14 amino acids. After removal of 9 bases from V and 2 bases from J, the junction contained 6 bases not matched to a gene. CDR1 SGHTA and CDR2 FQGNSA come from the germline V gene. DNA of the CDR3: TGTGCCAGTGCTACTAGCGGGGGTACCTACGAGCAGTACTTC. The encoded protein is CASATSGGTYEQYF.

The V and J genes are TRBV14 and TRBJ1-6; perhaps TRBD1 as D (6 bases). Germline V CDR1 and CDR2: SGHDN, FVKESK. V lost 4 bases and J 7 bases, leaving 14 bases between the germline ends. The CDR3 length is 15 residues. This CDR3 is CASSLLGGGNSPLHF. CDR3 sequence (DNA): TGTGCCAGCAGCCTGCTTGGGGGCGGGAATTCACCCCTCCACTTT.

This chain connects TRBV24-1 to TRBJ2-2; 14 nucleotides align to TRBD2. This CDR3 has 19 residues. CDR1 and CDR2 (germline): KGHDR, SFDVKD. Trimming took 2 bases from V and 5 from J; bases not matched to a gene: 9. CDR3 in amino acids: CATSDWMGLAGEQTGELFF. The DNA for the CDR3 is TGTGCCACCAGTGATTGGATGGGACTAGCGGGAGAACAAACCGGGGAGCTGTTTTTT.

V and J are TRBV6-4 and TRBJ2-5, with TRBD1 as a possible D gene (6 bases). The V gene's germline CDR1 is MRHNA and CDR2 SNTAGT. The CDR3 sequence is 13 residues long. Trimming took 6 bases from V and 4 from J, leaving 12 bases between them. The CDR3: CASSQGPRETQYF. The CDR3 DNA reads TGTGCCAGCAGCCAGGGGCCTCGAGAGACCCAGTACTTC.

DNA for the CDR3: TGTGCCAGTACGGACAAAGCCTACGAGCAGTACTTC. This gives the protein CASTDKAYEQYF. This chain joins TRBV19 and TRBJ2-7; the D gene is possibly TRBD1 (5 bases). Deletions cut 7 bases from V and 2 bases from J, with 9 bases between. The V gene's germline CDR1 is LNHDA and CDR2 SQIVND (reference sequence). The CDR3 is made up of 12 amino acids.

The V call is TRBV27, the J call TRBJ2-7; TRBD2 aligns across 8 bases. After removal of 3 bases from V and 4 bases from J, the junction contained 8 bases not matched to a gene. The V gene's germline CDR1 is MNHEY and CDR2 SMNVEV (reference sequence). This CDR3 spans 15 amino acids. Written as DNA, the CDR3 is TGTGCCAGCAGTTTTGATGGACTAGCTCGGTACGAGCAGTACTTC. Its protein is CASSFDGLARYEQYF.

The chain joins TRBV7-2 to TRBJ2-1; 7 nucleotides match TRBD2. V was pared by 4 bases and J by 10 bases, with 7 bases of the junction left unmatched. Germline V gene lookup returns CDR1 SGHTA and CDR2 FQGNSA. The length of the CDR3 is 13 residues. The CDR3 DNA reads TGTGCCAGCAGCTCGCGGGGGACGGAAGAGCAGTTCTTC. Encoded protein: CASSSRGTEEQFF.

This rearrangement joins TRBV14 to TRBJ1-6, with D perhaps TRBD1 (5 bases). The length of the CDR3 is 13 residues. Germline V gene lookup returns CDR1 SGHDN and CDR2 FVKESK. V lost 4 bases, J lost 14 bases, and 15 bases lay in between. CDR3 DNA: TGTGCCAGCAGCCCGACAGAATTCACGGCCCTCCACTTT. Its translation is CASSPTEFTALHF.

This sequence joins TRBV10-3 and TRBJ1-2; D unresolved. The CDR3 contains 13 residues. Germline loops: CDR1 ENHRY, CDR2 SYGVKD. V was trimmed by 6 bases and J by 3 bases, leaving 11 bases between them. The CDR3 nucleotides are TGTGCCATCAGCCGGACTGAGGACTATGGCTACACCTTC. This gives the protein CAISRTEDYGYTF.

V usage is TRBV28 and J usage is TRBJ1-1; D call uncertain. The CDR3 length is 13 residues. The germline V gene encodes CDR1 MDHEN and CDR2 SYDVKM. V dropped 8 bases and J dropped 1 base, with 11 bases sitting between them. The CDR3 loop is CASLTETNTEAFF. CDR3 nucleotide sequence: TGTGCCAGCCTTACGGAGACGAACACTGAAGCTTTCTTT.

V gene TRBV20-1 combines with J gene TRBJ2-3; D is perhaps TRBD1 (5 bases). V was pared by 8 bases and J by 6 bases, with 12 bases between. The CDR3 covers 11 residues. Germline CDR1 and CDR2: DFQATT and SNEGSKA (reference sequence). The CDR3 loop is CSSLWGDTQYF. CDR3 DNA: TGCAGTTCTTTATGGGGCGATACGCAGTATTTT.

The V and J genes are TRBV6-4 and TRBJ1-2; tentative D call: TRBD1 (6 bases). The germline CDR1 and CDR2 sequences are MRHNA and SNTAGT. The germline V and J ends were trimmed by 9 bases and 1 base, with 15 bases remaining between them. This CDR3 contains 14 residues. The CDR3 here is CASRNSGDNYGYTF. CDR3 DNA sequence: TGTGCCAGTCGGAATTCAGGGGATAACTATGGCTACACCTTC.

CDR3 region: CASSLVAGAYGYTF. The DNA for the CDR3 is TGCGCCAGCAGCTTGGTTGCGGGGGCCTATGGCTACACCTTC. The rearrangement uses TRBV5-1 and TRBJ1-2; D possibly corresponds to TRBD1 (6 bases). Germline V CDR1 and CDR2: SGHRS, YFSETQ. V was shortened by 0 bases and J by 4 bases, with 10 bases between the two germline ends. The CDR3 is 14 amino acids.

The chain couples TRBV3-1 (or the pseudogene TRBV3-2) to TRBJ1-1; tentative D call: TRBD1 (6 bases). Germline lookup yields CDR1 LGHDT and CDR2 YNNKEL (reference sequence). Trimming cost V 4 bases and J 4 bases, with 10 bases left between them. This CDR3 contains 13 residues. The CDR3 region has the DNA TGTGCCAGCAGCCTCAGGGGCATCACTGAAGCTTTCTTT. As protein: CASSLRGITEAFF.